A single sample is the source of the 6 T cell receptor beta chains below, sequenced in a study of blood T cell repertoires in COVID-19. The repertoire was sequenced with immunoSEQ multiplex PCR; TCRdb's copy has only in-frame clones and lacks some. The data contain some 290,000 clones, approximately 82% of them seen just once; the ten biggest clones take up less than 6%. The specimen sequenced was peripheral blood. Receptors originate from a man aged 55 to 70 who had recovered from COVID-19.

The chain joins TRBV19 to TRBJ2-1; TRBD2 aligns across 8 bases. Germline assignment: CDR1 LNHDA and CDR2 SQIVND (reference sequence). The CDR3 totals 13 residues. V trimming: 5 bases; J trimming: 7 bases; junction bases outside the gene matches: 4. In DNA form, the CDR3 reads TGTGCCAGTAGTCCGGGAGGGCAAAATGAGCAGTTCTTC. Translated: CASSPGGQNEQFF.

The chain's CDR3 is CASSDRGHEKLFF. The CDR3 DNA sequence: TGCGCCAGCAGCGACAGAGGCCATGAAAAACTGTTTTTT. This chain uses TRBV5-1 with TRBJ1-4; TRBD1 might be the D (5 bases). V shed 4 bases and J shed 6 bases, with 10 bases lying between them. CDR1 is SGHRS and CDR2 is YFSETQ in the germline V gene. The CDR3 totals 13 residues.

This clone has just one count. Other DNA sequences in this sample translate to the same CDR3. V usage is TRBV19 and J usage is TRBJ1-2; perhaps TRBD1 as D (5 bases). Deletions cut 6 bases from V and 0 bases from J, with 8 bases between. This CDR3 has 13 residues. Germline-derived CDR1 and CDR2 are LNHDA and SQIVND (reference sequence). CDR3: CASRDRANYGYTF. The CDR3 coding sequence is TGTGCCAGTAGAGACAGAGCTAACTATGGCTACACCTTC.

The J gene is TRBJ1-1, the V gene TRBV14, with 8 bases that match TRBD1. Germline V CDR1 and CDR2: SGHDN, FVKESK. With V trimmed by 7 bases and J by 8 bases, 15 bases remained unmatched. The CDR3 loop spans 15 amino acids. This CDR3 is CASKNSRTGRAEAFF. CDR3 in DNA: TGTGCCAGCAAAAACAGTCGGACAGGGCGTGCGGAAGCTTTCTTT.

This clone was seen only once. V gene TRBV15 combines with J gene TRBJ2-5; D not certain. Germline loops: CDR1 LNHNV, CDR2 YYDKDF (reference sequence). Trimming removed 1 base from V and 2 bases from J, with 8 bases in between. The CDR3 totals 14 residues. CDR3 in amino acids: CATSRGILQETQYF. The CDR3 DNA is TGTGCCACCAGCAGAGGTATCTTACAAGAGACCCAGTACTTC.

The CDR3 region has the DNA TGTGCCAGCAGCCAAGAGGGACTAGCACTCTACAATGAGCAGTTCTTC. Translating it yields CASSQEGLALYNEQFF. The J gene is TRBJ2-1, the V gene TRBV3-1 (or the pseudogene TRBV3-2); 9 bases map to TRBD2. V trimming: 0 bases; J trimming: 3 bases; junction bases outside the gene matches: 3. The CDR3 is made up of 16 amino acids. Germline V gene lookup returns CDR1 LGHDT and CDR2 YNNKEL (reference sequence).